This TCR beta chain was sequenced in a study of blood T cells in healthy people across ages. With a J-beta primer mix and a sample-barcoded 5' primer, a second PCR ran about 7 to 12 cycles. A single record per CDR3 protein comes from TCRdb applying MiXCR to the 5' RACE reads. The sample carries more than 650,000 distinct CDR3 sequences, approximately 24% recorded once. Trimming took off 5 bases at V and 4 bases at J, with 12 bases between the two ends. This CDR3 is built from 13 residues. Germline CDR1 reads PRHDT; CDR2 reads FYEKMQ (reference sequence). This clonotype has only a few counts. Its antigen is still unknown. Study results and limitations: The study lacked donor CMV status, which possibly confounded expanded clonotype changes. Diversity was higher, and naive CD4+ cells more numerous, in long-lived donors than in aged donors.

These same records also appear under a second study, on T cells of mothers and their children. As that report states: The authors added sample barcodes and 2-4 random nucleotides using the M1S primer of the second PCR. The study found slightly higher but non-significant overlap in related versus unrelated mother-child pairs.

This TCR derives from a boy aged 5-17 years in good health. The J gene is TRBJ2-7, the V gene TRBV13; D ambiguous. The source material was blood. CDR3 residues: CASSRARVYEQYF. CDR3 sequence (DNA): TGTGCCAGCAGCCGGGCTCGGGTGTACGAGCAGTACTTC.